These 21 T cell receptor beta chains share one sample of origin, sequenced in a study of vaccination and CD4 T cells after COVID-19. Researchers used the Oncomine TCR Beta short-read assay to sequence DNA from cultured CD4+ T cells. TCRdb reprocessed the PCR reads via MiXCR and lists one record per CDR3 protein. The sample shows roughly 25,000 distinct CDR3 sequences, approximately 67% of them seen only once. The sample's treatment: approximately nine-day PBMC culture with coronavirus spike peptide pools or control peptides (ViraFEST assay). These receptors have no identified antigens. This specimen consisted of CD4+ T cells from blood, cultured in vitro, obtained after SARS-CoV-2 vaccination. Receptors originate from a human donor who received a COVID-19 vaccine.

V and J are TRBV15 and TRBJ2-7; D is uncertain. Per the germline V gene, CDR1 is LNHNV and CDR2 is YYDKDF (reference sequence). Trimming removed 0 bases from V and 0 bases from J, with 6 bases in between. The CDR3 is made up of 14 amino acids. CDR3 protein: CATSRDAASYEQYF. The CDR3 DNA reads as TGTGCCACCAGCAGAGATGCAGCCTCCTACGAGCAGTACTTC.

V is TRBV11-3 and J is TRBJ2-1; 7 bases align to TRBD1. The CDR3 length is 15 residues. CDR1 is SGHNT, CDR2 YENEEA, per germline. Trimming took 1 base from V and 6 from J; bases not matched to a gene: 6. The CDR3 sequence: CASSLVGGAVNEQFF. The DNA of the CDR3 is TGTGCCAGCAGCTTAGTAGGGGGCGCGGTCAATGAGCAGTTCTTC.

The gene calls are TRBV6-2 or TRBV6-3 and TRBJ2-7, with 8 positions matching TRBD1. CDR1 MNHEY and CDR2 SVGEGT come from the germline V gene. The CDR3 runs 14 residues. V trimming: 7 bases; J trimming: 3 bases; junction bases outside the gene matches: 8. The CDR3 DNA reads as TGTGCCAGCACTACATGGACAGGGCTCTACGAGCAGTACTTC. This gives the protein CASTTWTGLYEQYF.

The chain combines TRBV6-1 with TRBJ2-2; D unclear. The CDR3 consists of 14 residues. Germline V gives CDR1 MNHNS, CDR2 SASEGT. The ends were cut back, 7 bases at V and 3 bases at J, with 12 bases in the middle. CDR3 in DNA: TGTGCCAGCACCATAGTTGGGGACACCGGGGAGCTGTTTTTT. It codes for CASTIVGDTGELFF.

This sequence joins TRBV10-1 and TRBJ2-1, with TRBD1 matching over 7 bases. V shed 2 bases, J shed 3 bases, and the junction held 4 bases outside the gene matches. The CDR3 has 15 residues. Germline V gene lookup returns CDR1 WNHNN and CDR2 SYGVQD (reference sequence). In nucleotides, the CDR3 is TGCGCCAGCAGTGAGCAGGGGGTCTTCTACAATGAGCAGTTCTTC. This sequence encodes CASSEQGVFYNEQFF.

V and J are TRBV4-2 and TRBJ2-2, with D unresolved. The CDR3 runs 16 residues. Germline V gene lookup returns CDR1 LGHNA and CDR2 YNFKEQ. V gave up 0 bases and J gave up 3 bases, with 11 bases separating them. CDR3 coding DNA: TGTGCCAGCAGCCAAGATGGCAGAGAACACACCGGGGAGCTGTTTTTT. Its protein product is CASSQDGREHTGELFF.

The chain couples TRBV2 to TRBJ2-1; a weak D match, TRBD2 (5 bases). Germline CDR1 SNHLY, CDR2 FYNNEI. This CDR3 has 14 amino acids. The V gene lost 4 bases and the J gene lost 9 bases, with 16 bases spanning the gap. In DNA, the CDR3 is TGTGCCAGCAGTGCCATGAGGCTTCGGGGTGAGCAGTTCTTC. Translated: CASSAMRLRGEQFF.

The DNA for the CDR3 is TGTGCCAGCAGTTACTCGAGGGTCGGCCGGATGGGAAGGGGTTCACCCCTCCACTTT. Protein product: CASSYSRVGRMGRGSPLHF. The chain combines TRBV6-5 with TRBJ1-6; maybe TRBD1 (5 bases). The CDR3 contains 19 residues. Germline CDR1 MNHEY, CDR2 SVGAGI. V shed 0 bases and J shed 9 bases, with 24 bases lying between them.

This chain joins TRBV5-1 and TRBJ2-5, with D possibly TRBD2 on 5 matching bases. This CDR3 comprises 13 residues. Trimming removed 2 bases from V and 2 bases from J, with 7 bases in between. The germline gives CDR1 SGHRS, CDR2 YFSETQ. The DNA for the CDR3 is TGCGCCAGCAGCTTAGCGGTTCAAGAGACCCAGTACTTC. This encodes CASSLAVQETQYF.

CDR3 in DNA: TGCAGTGCTAGTACTAGCGGGGCCGGGGAGCAGTACTTC. Protein product: CSASTSGAGEQYF. The chain recombines TRBV20-1 with TRBJ2-7; 10 positions match TRBD2. The V gene's germline CDR1 is DFQATT and CDR2 SNEGSKA (reference sequence). The CDR3 has 13 amino acids. V lost 3 bases to trimming and J lost 7 bases; unmatched junction nucleotides: 6.

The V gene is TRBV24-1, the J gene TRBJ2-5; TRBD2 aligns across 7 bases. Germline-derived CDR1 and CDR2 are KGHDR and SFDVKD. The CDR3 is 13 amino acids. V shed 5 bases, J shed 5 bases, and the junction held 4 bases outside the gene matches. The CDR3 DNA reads TGTGCCACCAGTGGGGCGGGGGTGGAGACCCAGTACTTC. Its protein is CATSGAGVETQYF.

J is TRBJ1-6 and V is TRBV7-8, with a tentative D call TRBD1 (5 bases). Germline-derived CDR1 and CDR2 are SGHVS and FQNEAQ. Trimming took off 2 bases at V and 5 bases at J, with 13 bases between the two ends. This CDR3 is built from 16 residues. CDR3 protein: CASSLSGADDNSPLHF. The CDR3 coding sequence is TGTGCCAGCAGCTTATCTGGGGCTGACGATAATTCACCCCTCCACTTT.

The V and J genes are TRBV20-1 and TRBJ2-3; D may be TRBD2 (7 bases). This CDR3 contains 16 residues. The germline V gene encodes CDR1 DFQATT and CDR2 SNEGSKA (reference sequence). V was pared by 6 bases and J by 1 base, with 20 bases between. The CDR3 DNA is TGCAGTGCGGGGGACTATAGGGGGGCTGGCACAGATACGCAGTATTTT. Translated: CSAGDYRGAGTDTQYF.

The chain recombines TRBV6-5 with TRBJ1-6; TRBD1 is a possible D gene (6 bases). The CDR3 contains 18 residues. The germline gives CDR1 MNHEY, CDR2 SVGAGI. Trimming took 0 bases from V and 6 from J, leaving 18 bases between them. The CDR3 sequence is CASSYSLAGAHGNSPLHF. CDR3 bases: TGTGCCAGCAGTTACTCTTTGGCAGGGGCGCACGGTAATTCACCCCTCCACTTT.

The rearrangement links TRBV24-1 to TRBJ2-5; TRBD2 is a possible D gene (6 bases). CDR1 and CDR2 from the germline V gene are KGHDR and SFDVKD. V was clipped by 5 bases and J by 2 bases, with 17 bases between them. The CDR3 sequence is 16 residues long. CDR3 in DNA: TGTGCCACCAGTGGTCGTGAGGGGAGGTTTCAAGAGACCCAGTACTTC. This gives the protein CATSGREGRFQETQYF.

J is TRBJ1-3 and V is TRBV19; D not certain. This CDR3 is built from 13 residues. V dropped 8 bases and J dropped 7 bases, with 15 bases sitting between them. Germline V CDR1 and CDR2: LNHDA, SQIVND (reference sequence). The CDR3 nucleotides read TGTGCCAGTTCTCCGGCAGGAACGAACACCATATATTTT. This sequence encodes CASSPAGTNTIYF.

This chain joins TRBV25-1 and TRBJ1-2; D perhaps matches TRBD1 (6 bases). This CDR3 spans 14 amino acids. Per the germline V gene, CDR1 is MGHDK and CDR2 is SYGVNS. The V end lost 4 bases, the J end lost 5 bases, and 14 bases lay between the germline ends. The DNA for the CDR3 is TGTGCCAGCAGTGTTACAGGGTTTTGTTATGGCTACACCTTC. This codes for CASSVTGFCYGYTF.

The CDR3 DNA sequence: TGTGCCAGCAGTGCCGACCCTTCCAGAAGTAATTCACCCCTCCACTTT. Translating it yields CASSADPSRSNSPLHF. The chain links TRBV6-1 to TRBJ1-6; no clear D. V lost 4 bases, J lost 6 bases, and 16 bases lay in between. Looked up from germline, CDR1 is MNHNS and CDR2 is SASEGT. CDR3 length: 16 amino acids.

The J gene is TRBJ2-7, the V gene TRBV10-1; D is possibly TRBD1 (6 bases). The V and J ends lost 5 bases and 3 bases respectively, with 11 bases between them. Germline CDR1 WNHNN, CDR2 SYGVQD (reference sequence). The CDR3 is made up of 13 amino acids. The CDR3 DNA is TGCGCCAGCAGTCAAACAGGGAGCTACGAGCAGTACTTC. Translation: CASSQTGSYEQYF.

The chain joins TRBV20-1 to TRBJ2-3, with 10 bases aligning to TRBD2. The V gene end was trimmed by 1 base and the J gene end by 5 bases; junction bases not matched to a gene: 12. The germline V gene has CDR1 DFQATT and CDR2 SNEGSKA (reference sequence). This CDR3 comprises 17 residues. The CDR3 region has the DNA TGCAGTGCTAGAGCACGGTGGGCTAGCGGGGGAATAGATACGCAGTATTTT. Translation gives CSARARWASGGIDTQYF.

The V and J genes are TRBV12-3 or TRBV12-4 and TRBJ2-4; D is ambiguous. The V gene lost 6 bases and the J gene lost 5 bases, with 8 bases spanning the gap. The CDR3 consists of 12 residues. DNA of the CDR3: TGTGCCAGCAGCCCCACCGAAAACATTCAGTACTTC. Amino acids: CASSPTENIQYF.